These T cell receptor beta chains were read from a single sample in a study of a mutant IDH1 vaccine in newly diagnosed glioma. Their target antigens are unknown. TCRdb's table, derived via immunoSEQ multiplex PCR, lists solely in-frame clones and lacks some. Of more than 50,000 clones in the sample, about two thirds were seen once. This specimen was peripheral blood mononuclear cells (PBMCs), taken from a glioma patient whose treatment included an IDH1 peptide vaccine. These receptors were taken from a man aged 35 to 55 with glioma. Some clones in this sample may be carry-over from other donors' samples. The CDR3 runs from the conserved cysteine through the conserved F or W. A D gene is named only where the DNA matches it firmly. Clone size is stated in some rows and not others, as once, few, many or a class when expanded.

J gene: TRBJ2-6; clone size: few; V gene: TRBV5-4; D gene: TRBD1; CDR3 protein: CASSLGPGGRSGANVLTF; CDR3 DNA: TGTGCCAGCAGCTTGGGACCAGGGGGCAGGTCTGGGGCCAACGTCCTGACTTTC
J gene: TRBJ1-1; clone size: few; V gene: TRBV19; D gene: NA; CDR3 protein: CASTPWGNTEAFF; CDR3 DNA: TGTGCCAGTACTCCGTGGGGTAACACTGAAGCTTTCTTT
J gene: TRBJ2-3; clone size: NA; V gene: TRBV27; D gene: TRBD2; CDR3 protein: CASRRSGGRDTQYF; CDR3 DNA: TGTGCCAGCAGGAGGAGCGGGGGGAGAGATACGCAGTATTTT
J gene: TRBJ2-1; clone size: NA; V gene: TRBV13; D gene: TRBD2; CDR3 protein: CASSSGGAGGPKFF; CDR3 DNA: TGTGCCAGCAGCTCCGGCGGCGCGGGGGGGCCGAAGTTCTTC
J gene: TRBJ1-1; clone size: few; V gene: TRBV5-8; D gene: TRBD1; CDR3 protein: CANSRGDTEAFF; CDR3 DNA: TGTGCCAACAGCAGGGGGGACACTGAAGCTTTCTTT
J gene: TRBJ2-3; clone size: NA; V gene: TRBV1; D gene: NA; CDR3 protein: CTSSQEIVAGGNPDTQYF; CDR3 DNA: NA
J gene: TRBJ2-5; clone size: NA; V gene: TRBV7-9; D gene: TRBD1; CDR3 protein: CASSLEGARTQYF; CDR3 DNA: TGTGCCAGCAGCTTAGAGGGGGCGCGGACCCAGTACTTC
J gene: TRBJ1-1; clone size: NA; V gene: TRBV4-2; D gene: NA; CDR3 protein: CASSPPGGTTVSTEAFF; CDR3 DNA: TGTGCCAGCAGCCCCCCGGGAGGTACGACGGTATCCACTGAAGCTTTCTTT
J gene: TRBJ1-4; clone size: once; V gene: TRBV5-4; D gene: NA; CDR3 protein: CASSPSAGIGEKLFF; CDR3 DNA: TGTGCCAGCAGCCCTTCAGCAGGGATCGGGGAAAAACTGTTTTTT
J gene: TRBJ2-7; clone size: once; V gene: TRBV29-1; D gene: NA; CDR3 protein: CSVSGRYSYEQYF; CDR3 DNA: TGCAGCGTATCAGGTAGATACTCCTACGAGCAGTACTTC
J gene: TRBJ2-3; clone size: NA; V gene: TRBV6-5; D gene: NA; CDR3 protein: CASSYSKGGGTDTQYF; CDR3 DNA: TGTGCCAGCAGTTACTCGAAAGGGGGGGGCACAGATACGCAGTATTTT
J gene: TRBJ2-1; clone size: NA; V gene: TRBV13; D gene: TRBD2; CDR3 protein: CASSLRDFGVAGGRKQFF; CDR3 DNA: TGTGCCAGCAGCTTGCGGGACTTCGGGGTAGCGGGGGGGCGGAAGCAGTTCTTC
J gene: TRBJ2-3; clone size: NA; V gene: TRBV18; D gene: NA; CDR3 protein: CASSWDASRDTQYF; CDR3 DNA: TGTGCCAGCTCTTGGGACGCCTCGAGGGATACGCAGTATTTT
J gene: TRBJ1-1; clone size: NA; V gene: TRBV2; D gene: NA; CDR3 protein: CASRPYSGADTEAFF; CDR3 DNA: TGTGCCAGCAGACCCTACTCCGGGGCCGACACTGAAGCTTTCTTT
J gene: TRBJ2-7; clone size: NA; V gene: TRBV10-1; D gene: TRBD1; CDR3 protein: CASSENRGEQYF; CDR3 DNA: TGCGCCAGCAGTGAAAACAGGGGCGAGCAGTACTTC
J gene: TRBJ1-4; clone size: NA; V gene: TRBV5-4; D gene: TRBD1; CDR3 protein: CASSLAGGGKLFF; CDR3 DNA: TGTGCCAGCAGCTTGGCAGGGGGAGGAAAACTGTTTTTT
J gene: TRBJ2-5; clone size: once; V gene: TRBV5-1; D gene: NA; CDR3 protein: CASSLASETQYF; CDR3 DNA: TGCGCCAGCAGCTTGGCGTCGGAGACCCAGTACTTC
J gene: TRBJ2-7; clone size: NA; V gene: TRBV7-2; D gene: TRBD2; CDR3 protein: CASSLVSGVSVEQYF; CDR3 DNA: TGTGCCAGCAGCTTAGTAAGCGGGGTCTCCGTGGAGCAGTACTTC
J gene: TRBJ2-3; clone size: once; V gene: TRBV5-1; D gene: TRBD1; CDR3 protein: CASSREPGQGTDTQYF; CDR3 DNA: TGCGCCAGCAGCCGCGAACCTGGACAGGGTACAGATACGCAGTATTTT
J gene: TRBJ2-1; clone size: few; V gene: TRBV5-1; D gene: TRBD1; CDR3 protein: CASGGDRANEQFF; CDR3 DNA: TGCGCCAGCGGGGGGGACAGGGCCAATGAGCAGTTCTTC
J gene: TRBJ2-2; clone size: once; V gene: TRBV5-1; D gene: TRBD2; CDR3 protein: CASSPPTSGGPTGELFF; CDR3 DNA: TGCGCCAGCAGCCCCCCCACTAGCGGGGGGCCCACCGGGGAGCTGTTTTTT
J gene: TRBJ1-1; clone size: NA; V gene: TRBV6-1; D gene: NA; CDR3 protein: CASSVNAANTEAFF; CDR3 DNA: TGTGCCAGCAGTGTAAACGCGGCGAACACTGAAGCTTTCTTT
J gene: TRBJ1-5; clone size: NA; V gene: TRBV2; D gene: TRBD1; CDR3 protein: CASREQGAGINQPQHF; CDR3 DNA: TGTGCCAGCAGGGAACAGGGGGCAGGAATCAATCAGCCCCAGCATTTT
J gene: TRBJ2-7; clone size: NA; V gene: TRBV5-5; D gene: TRBD2; CDR3 protein: CASTGTSFSYEQYF; CDR3 DNA: TGTGCCAGCACTGGGACTAGCTTCTCCTACGAGCAGTACTTC
J gene: TRBJ1-2; clone size: NA; V gene: TRBV18; D gene: NA; CDR3 protein: CASSPDGRYGYTF; CDR3 DNA: TGTGCCAGCTCACCAGACGGACGCTATGGCTACACCTTC
J gene: TRBJ1-1; clone size: NA; V gene: TRBV19; D gene: NA; CDR3 protein: CASSITPNTEAFF; CDR3 DNA: TGTGCCAGTAGTATTACCCCGAACACTGAAGCTTTCTTT
J gene: TRBJ1-1; clone size: NA; V gene: TRBV7-9; D gene: TRBD1; CDR3 protein: CASSSNRGVVTEAFF; CDR3 DNA: TGTGCCAGCAGCTCCAACAGGGGTGTTGTCACTGAAGCTTTCTTT
J gene: TRBJ2-3; clone size: NA; V gene: TRBV4-1; D gene: NA; CDR3 protein: CASSQEVGNTQYF; CDR3 DNA: TGCGCCAGCAGCCAAGAGGTCGGAAATACGCAGTATTTT
J gene: TRBJ1-5; clone size: NA; V gene: TRBV7-9; D gene: TRBD1; CDR3 protein: CASSFDRGPNQPQHF; CDR3 DNA: TGTGCCAGCAGCTTCGACAGGGGACCCAATCAGCCCCAGCATTTT
J gene: TRBJ1-1; clone size: NA; V gene: TRBV19; D gene: NA; CDR3 protein: CASSIGGLKNTEAFF; CDR3 DNA: TGTGCCAGTAGTATTGGGGGCCTGAAGAACACTGAAGCTTTCTTT
J gene: TRBJ2-1; clone size: NA; V gene: TRBV6-6; D gene: NA; CDR3 protein: CASTGGNYNEQFF; CDR3 DNA: TGTGCCAGCACTGGAGGTAACTACAATGAGCAGTTCTTC
J gene: TRBJ1-2; clone size: few; V gene: TRBV6-5; D gene: TRBD1; CDR3 protein: CASRRQGYGYTF; CDR3 DNA: TGTGCCAGCAGAAGACAGGGGTATGGCTACACCTTC
J gene: TRBJ2-2; clone size: few; V gene: TRBV30; D gene: TRBD2; CDR3 protein: CAWLAGGNAGELFF; CDR3 DNA: TGTGCCTGGCTAGCGGGGGGGAACGCCGGGGAGCTGTTTTTT
J gene: TRBJ2-5; clone size: NA; V gene: TRBV7-9; D gene: TRBD1; CDR3 protein: CASSLWGQGLETQYF; CDR3 DNA: TGTGCCAGCAGCCTCTGGGGACAGGGGTTGGAGACCCAGTACTTC
J gene: TRBJ2-2; clone size: NA; V gene: TRBV30; D gene: NA; CDR3 protein: CALRNGGSTGELFF; CDR3 DNA: TGTGCCTTACGTAACGGGGGTTCGACCGGGGAGCTGTTTTTT
J gene: TRBJ2-5; clone size: NA; V gene: TRBV5-6; D gene: NA; CDR3 protein: CASSLLGSGWETQYF; CDR3 DNA: TGTGCCAGCAGCTTGCTTGGTTCAGGGTGGGAGACCCAGTACTTC
J gene: TRBJ1-5; clone size: NA; V gene: TRBV2; D gene: NA; CDR3 protein: CASSSEGGGQPQHF; CDR3 DNA: TGTGCCAGCAGTTCTGAGGGAGGGGGTCAGCCCCAGCATTTT
J gene: TRBJ1-6; clone size: NA; V gene: TRBV6-1; D gene: NA; CDR3 protein: CASSRRGLDNSPLHF; CDR3 DNA: TGTGCCAGCAGCCGCCGGGGCCTTGATAATTCACCCCTCCACTTT
J gene: TRBJ2-1; clone size: few; V gene: TRBV5-1; D gene: TRBD1; CDR3 protein: CASSGEGQGSYNEQFF; CDR3 DNA: TGCGCCAGCAGCGGGGAGGGACAGGGGTCCTACAATGAGCAGTTCTTC
J gene: TRBJ1-1; clone size: few; V gene: TRBV19; D gene: NA; CDR3 protein: CASSWRTEAFF; CDR3 DNA: TGTGCCAGTAGTTGGAGGACTGAAGCTTTCTTT
J gene: TRBJ2-5; clone size: few; V gene: TRBV11-2; D gene: NA; CDR3 protein: CASSLGGIQETQYF; CDR3 DNA: TGTGCCAGCAGCCTGGGGGGTATCCAAGAGACCCAGTACTTC
J gene: TRBJ2-2; clone size: few; V gene: TRBV5-4; D gene: TRBD1; CDR3 protein: CASSPGTVHRSELFF; CDR3 DNA: TGTGCCAGCAGCCCCGGGACAGTACACCGGTCGGAGCTGTTTTTT
J gene: TRBJ1-2; clone size: NA; V gene: TRBV30; D gene: NA; CDR3 protein: CAWSDGGKSNYGYTF; CDR3 DNA: TGTGCCTGGAGTGACGGGGGGAAATCTAACTATGGCTACACCTTC
J gene: TRBJ2-3; clone size: NA; V gene: TRBV19; D gene: NA; CDR3 protein: CASSDVGLSADTQYF; CDR3 DNA: TGTGCCAGTAGTGATGTGGGGTTATCTGCAGATACGCAGTATTTT
J gene: TRBJ1-6; clone size: NA; V gene: TRBV6-5; D gene: NA; CDR3 protein: CASSYSTAVYNSPLHF; CDR3 DNA: TGTGCCAGCAGTTACTCGACAGCAGTCTATAATTCACCCCTCCACTTT
J gene: TRBJ2-4; clone size: NA; V gene: TRBV2; D gene: NA; CDR3 protein: CASSATGRVHIQYF; CDR3 DNA: TGTGCCAGCAGCGCGACAGGGAGGGTGCACATTCAGTACTTC